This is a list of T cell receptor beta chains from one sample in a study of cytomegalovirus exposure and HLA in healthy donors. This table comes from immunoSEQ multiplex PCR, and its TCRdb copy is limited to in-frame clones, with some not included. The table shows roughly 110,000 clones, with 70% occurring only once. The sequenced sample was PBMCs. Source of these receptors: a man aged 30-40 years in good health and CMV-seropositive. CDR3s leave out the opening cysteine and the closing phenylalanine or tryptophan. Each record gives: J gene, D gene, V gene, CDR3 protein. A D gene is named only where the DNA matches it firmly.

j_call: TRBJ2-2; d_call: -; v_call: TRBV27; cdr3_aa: ASSFIHGTGELF
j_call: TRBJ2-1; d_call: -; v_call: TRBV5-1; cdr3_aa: ASTGEGQLNEQF
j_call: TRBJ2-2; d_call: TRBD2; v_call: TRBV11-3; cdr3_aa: ASSLGGGASDTGELF
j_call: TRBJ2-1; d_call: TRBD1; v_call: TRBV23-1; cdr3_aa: ASRPRDGTGGNEQF
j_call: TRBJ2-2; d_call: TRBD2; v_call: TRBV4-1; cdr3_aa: ASSRLAGGFSGELF
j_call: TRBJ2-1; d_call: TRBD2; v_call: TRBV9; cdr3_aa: ASSPSPGTSGGESNEQF
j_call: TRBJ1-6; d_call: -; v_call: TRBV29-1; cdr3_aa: SAWDTSSYNSPLH
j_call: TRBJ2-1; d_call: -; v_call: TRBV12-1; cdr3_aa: ASSLSGGTMSDNEQF
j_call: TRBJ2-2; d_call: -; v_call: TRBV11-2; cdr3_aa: ASTLTGELF
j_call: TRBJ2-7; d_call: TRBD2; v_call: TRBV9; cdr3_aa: ASSDGGGTSGLAYEQY
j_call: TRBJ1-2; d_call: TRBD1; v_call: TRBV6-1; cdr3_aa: ASSERWDRGGYT
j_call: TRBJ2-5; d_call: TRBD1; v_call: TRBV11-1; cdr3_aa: ASSYWGTGKEKETQY
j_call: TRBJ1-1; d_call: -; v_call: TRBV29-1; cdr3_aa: SVEVGDTEAF
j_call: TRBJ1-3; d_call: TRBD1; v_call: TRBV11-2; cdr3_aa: ASSLWTGNSAIY
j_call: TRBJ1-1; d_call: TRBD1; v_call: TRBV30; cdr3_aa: AWSEQGRGMNTEAF
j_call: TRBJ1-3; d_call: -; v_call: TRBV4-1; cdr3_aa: ASSQDSGETGNTIY
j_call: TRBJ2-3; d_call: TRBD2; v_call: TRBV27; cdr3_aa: ASSTPSGGPVDTQY
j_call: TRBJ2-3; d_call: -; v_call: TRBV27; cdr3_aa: ASTRGGLSTDTQY
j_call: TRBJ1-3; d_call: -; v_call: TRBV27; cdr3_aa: ASSFGQSGNTIY
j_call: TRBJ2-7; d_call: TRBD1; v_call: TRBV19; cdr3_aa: ASGGPGTGTYEQY
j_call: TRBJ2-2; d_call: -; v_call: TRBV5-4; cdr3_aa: ASSLDLASNTGELF